The rows below give T cell receptor beta chains drawn from one sample of a study of T cells after yellow fever vaccination. MiXCR, applied by TCRdb to the 5' RACE reads, yields one record per CDR3 protein. The table records 250,000 to 400,000 distinct CDR3 sequences, about 4% of them present only once. Specimen: PBMCs, collected 5 days after the yellow fever booster vaccination. These receptors came from a man between 18 and 35 years old who received the YFV17D yellow fever vaccine. Both conserved end residues are part of each CDR3.

V	J	CDR3
TRBV15	TRBJ2-5	CATSPGLAGQETQYF
TRBV7-9	TRBJ2-2	CASSLLGTGELFF
TRBV12-3/TRBV12-4	TRBJ1-6	CASSFGQSSYNSPLHF
TRBV5-1	TRBJ1-2	CASSFFSPGQHPGGYGYTF
TRBV14	TRBJ1-2	CASSQDYSKRDSTNYGYTF
TRBV10-3	TRBJ2-5	CAISESIASGRETQYF
TRBV7-2	TRBJ2-4	CASSYPPLVPQYF
TRBV11-2	TRBJ2-3	CASSPGTSFDTQYF
TRBV10-3	TRBJ1-2	CAISEGFFNYGYTF
TRBV7-2	TRBJ2-3	CARGAHLALTDTQYF
TRBV7-3	TRBJ2-2	CASSPFGGSTGELFF
TRBV11-2	TRBJ2-1	CASSLIGGGANEQFF
TRBV11-2	TRBJ2-7	CASSLGSGDPYEQYF
TRBV6-5	TRBJ1-6	CASTPLRGYNSPLHF
TRBV12-3/TRBV12-4	TRBJ2-5	CASRSDGETQYF
TRBV4-1	TRBJ1-1	CASSQSGTANTEAFF
TRBV20-1	TRBJ2-1	CSARRQGLRDEQFF
TRBV5-1	TRBJ2-7	CASSTLGQGISYEQYF
TRBV6-6	TRBJ1-2	CASWDYGYTF
TRBV10-2	TRBJ1-5	CASSDRGRGDNQPQHF
TRBV7-8	TRBJ2-5	CASSLGLAGYQETQYF
TRBV4-3	TRBJ2-4	CASSHGTLGPRGNIQYF
TRBV7-2	TRBJ2-5	CASSLGLHQETQYF
TRBV12-3/TRBV12-4	TRBJ1-1	CASSLGFRDGTEAFF
TRBV9	TRBJ2-3	CASGRYTDTQYF
TRBV12-3/TRBV12-4	TRBJ2-1	CASSSGTVAFF
TRBV30	TRBJ1-2	CAWVVPPYGYTF
TRBV4-3	TRBJ1-4	CASSLQGGNEKLFF
TRBV6-5	TRBJ1-1	CASIRDGMNTEAFF
TRBV7-2	TRBJ2-1	CASSFGALILYNEQFF
TRBV6-5	TRBJ1-1	CASSYSLLDSPNTEAFF
TRBV5-1	TRBJ2-7	CASSLVTDRDEQYF